This T cell receptor (beta chain) was captured in a study of identical twins. General study points: Zero-insertion results could be subject to partial confounding by invariant MAIT and iNKT cells. Within cord blood, abundant beta clonotypes carried fewer insertions, but memory repertoires showed no such trend. For out-of-frame alpha sequences shared by twins, low generation probability was in excess.

V lost 0 bases and J lost 0, with 9 bases in between. The CDR3 spans 16 residues. CDR1 is SGHVS and CDR2 is FQNEAQ in the germline V gene. TCRdb ran MiXCR on the 5' RACE reads and lists one entry per CDR3 protein. The table shows about 660,000 distinct CDR3 sequences, with more than 6.5% occurring only once. There are many counts of this clonotype. Its cognate antigen is unknown. This same sample was also taken into another study, of yellow fever vaccine responses in identical twins. That report notes: It has been reported that, in twins, the vaccine T cell response seemed partly convergent and partly personalized.

The chain carries TRBV7-8 and TRBJ1-5, with D possibly being TRBD1 (6 bases). Sequencing was carried out using PBMCs. This sequence was found in a woman aged 18-29 years in good health. CDR3 sequence: CASSLARGYSNQPQHF. The CDR3 nucleotides read TGTGCCAGCAGCTTAGCCAGGGGCTATAGCAATCAGCCCCAGCATTTT.